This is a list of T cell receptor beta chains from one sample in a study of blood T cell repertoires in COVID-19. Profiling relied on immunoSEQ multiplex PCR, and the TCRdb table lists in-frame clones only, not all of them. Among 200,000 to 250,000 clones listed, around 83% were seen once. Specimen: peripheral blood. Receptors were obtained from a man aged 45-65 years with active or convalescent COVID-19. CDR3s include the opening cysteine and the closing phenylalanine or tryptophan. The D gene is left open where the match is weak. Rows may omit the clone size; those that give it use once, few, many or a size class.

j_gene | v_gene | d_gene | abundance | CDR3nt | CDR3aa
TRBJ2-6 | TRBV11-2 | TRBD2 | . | TGTGCCAGCGATGCGGGAGTCACCGGGGCCAACGTCCTGACTTTC | CASDAGVTGANVLTF
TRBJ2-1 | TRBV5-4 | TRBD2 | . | TGTGCCAGCAGCTTGGTCAGCGGGGGGGGGAATGAGCAGTTCTTC | CASSLVSGGGNEQFF
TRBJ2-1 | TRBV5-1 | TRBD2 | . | TGCGCCAGCAGCTTGGTAGCGGGAAGCTCCTACAATGAGCAGTTCTTC | CASSLVAGSSYNEQFF
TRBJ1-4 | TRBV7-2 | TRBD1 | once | TGTGCCAGCAGCTTAGGTGACAGGGGCACTAATGAAAAACTGTTTTTT | CASSLGDRGTNEKLFF
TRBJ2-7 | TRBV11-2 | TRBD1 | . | TGTGCCAGCAGCCGCATACAGGGGAAGGGTCCCTACGAGCAGTACTTC | CASSRIQGKGPYEQYF
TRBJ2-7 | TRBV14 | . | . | TGTGCCAGCGGCGAACAGGGATACGAGCAGTACTTC | CASGEQGYEQYF
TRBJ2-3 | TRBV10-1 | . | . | TGCGCCAGCAGTGAGTCCTCGGGTCAATCAGATACGCAGTATTTT | CASSESSGQSDTQYF
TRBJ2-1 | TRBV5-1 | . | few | TGCGCCAGCAGCTCGGACTCGAGCTCCTACAATGAGCAGTTCTTC | CASSSDSSSYNEQFF
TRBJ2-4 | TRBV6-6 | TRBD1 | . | TGTGCCAGCAGTCCCAGGACAGGGGGACAACTAGCCAAAAACATTCAGTACTTC | CASSPRTGGQLAKNIQYF
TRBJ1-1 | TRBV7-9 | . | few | TGTGCCAGCAGCTTGGGAGGGTCGGGGACTGAAGCTTTCTTT | CASSLGGSGTEAFF
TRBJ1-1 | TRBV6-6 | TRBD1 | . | TGTGCCAGCAGTCCTGACAGGGGTCATCACTTGAACACTGAAGCTTTCTTT | CASSPDRGHHLNTEAFF
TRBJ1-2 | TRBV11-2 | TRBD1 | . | TGTGCCAGCAGCCCGACAGGGGGCGCCGCGGTCGGCTACACCTTC | CASSPTGGAAVGYTF
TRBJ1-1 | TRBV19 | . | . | TGTGCCAGCAGGCTCGGGGGGGTGAACACTGAAGCTTTCTTT | CASRLGGVNTEAFF
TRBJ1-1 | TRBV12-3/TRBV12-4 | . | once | TGTGCCAGCGGGACTGTAAACACTGAAGCTTTCTTT | CASGTVNTEAFF
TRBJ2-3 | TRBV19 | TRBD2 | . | TGTGCCAGTAGTAAAGGAGCGGGGGCTAGCACAGATACGCAGTATTTT | CASSKGAGASTDTQYF
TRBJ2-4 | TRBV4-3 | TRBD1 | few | TGCGCCAGCAGCCAGGAGAAACAGGGGAACATTCAGTACTTC | CASSQEKQGNIQYF
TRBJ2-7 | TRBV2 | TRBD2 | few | TGTGCCAGTGGGACTAGCGGTATCTCCTACGAGCAGTACTTC | CASGTSGISYEQYF
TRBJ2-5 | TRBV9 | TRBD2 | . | TGTGCCAGCAGCGCCCCGGGACTAGCGGGAGAAGAGACCCAGTACTTC | CASSAPGLAGEETQYF
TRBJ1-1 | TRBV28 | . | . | TGTGCCAGCAGTTTTGGCGGGGGGGTCACTGAAGCTTTCTTT | CASSFGGGVTEAFF
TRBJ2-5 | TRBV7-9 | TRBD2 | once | TGTGCCAGCAGCCCGGGGGGAGGTTCGGAGACCCAGTACTTC | CASSPGGGSETQYF
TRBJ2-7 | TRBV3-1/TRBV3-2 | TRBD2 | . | TGTGCCAGCAGCAAACCGGGAGGGCAATACGAGCAGTACTTC | CASSKPGGQYEQYF
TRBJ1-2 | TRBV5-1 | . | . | TGCGCCAGCAGCCGGGAGGGGGGACGGTCCCGGAATGGCTACACCTTC | CASSREGGRSRNGYTF
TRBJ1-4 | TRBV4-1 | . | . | TGCGCCAGCAGCCTAGTCCTTAATGAAAAACTGTTTTTT | CASSLVLNEKLFF
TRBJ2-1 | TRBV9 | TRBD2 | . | TGTGCCAGCAGCCCACGACTAGCATCTGAGCAGTTCTTC | CASSPRLASEQFF
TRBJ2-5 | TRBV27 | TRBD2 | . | TGTGCCAGCAGTCCCGGACTAGCGGGAGGGCGCCAAGAGACCCAGTACTTC | CASSPGLAGGRQETQYF
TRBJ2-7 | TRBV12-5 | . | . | TGTGCTAGTGGTTTGGAAAGGGAGCCCCCCACCTACGAGCAGTACTTC | CASGLEREPPTYEQYF
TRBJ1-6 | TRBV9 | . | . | TGTGCCAGCAGCGTAGACCCGAGCTCCTATAATTCACCCCTCCACTTT | CASSVDPSSYNSPLHF
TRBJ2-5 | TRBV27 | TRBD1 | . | TGTGCCAGCAGTCCACACCCGGACAGGGGGCAGACCCAGTACTTC | CASSPHPDRGQTQYF
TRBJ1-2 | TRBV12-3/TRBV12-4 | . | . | TGTGCCAGCAGTTTGCAGAACTATGGCTACACCTTC | CASSLQNYGYTF
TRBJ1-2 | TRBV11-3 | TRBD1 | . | TGTGCCAGCAGCTTATCCCCGGGACAGTCAGTAGGCTACACCTTC | CASSLSPGQSVGYTF
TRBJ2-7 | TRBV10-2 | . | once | TGCGCCAGCAGTGAGCAGGTCAGAAACGAGCAGTACTTC | CASSEQVRNEQYF
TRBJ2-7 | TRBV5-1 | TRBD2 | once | TGCGCCAGCAAAGAGCGGGAGGGCCGGAACGAGCAGTACTTC | CASKEREGRNEQYF
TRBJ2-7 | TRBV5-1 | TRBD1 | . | TGCGCCAGCAGCTTCGGGGACAGGGACTCCTACGAGCAGTACTTC | CASSFGDRDSYEQYF
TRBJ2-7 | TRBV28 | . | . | TGTGCCAGCACCTCGCTGAGCTCCTACGAGCAGTACTTC | CASTSLSSYEQYF
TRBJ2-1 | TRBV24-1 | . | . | TGTGCCACCAGTGATAGCCAAACCAATGAGCAGTTCTTC | CATSDSQTNEQFF
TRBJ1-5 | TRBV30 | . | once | TGTGCCTGGGGTGTAAACAGGGTCCATCAGCCCCAGCATTTT | CAWGVNRVHQPQHF
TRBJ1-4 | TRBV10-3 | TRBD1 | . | TGTGCCATCAGTGAGTCTAGGGGGCAGGGGAATGAAAAACTGTTTTTT | CAISESRGQGNEKLFF
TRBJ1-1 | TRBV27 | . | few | TGTGCCAGCAGCCTGCCCCCCGGACTTAACACTGAAGCTTTCTTT | CASSLPPGLNTEAFF
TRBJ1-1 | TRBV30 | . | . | TGTGCCTGGAGTCTTCGGGGTAGCACTGAAGCTTTCTTT | CAWSLRGSTEAFF
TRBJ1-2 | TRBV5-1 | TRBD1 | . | TGCGCCAGCAGCTTGGGGAGGACAGGGACAGGTTTTGGGGATGGCTACACCTTC | CASSLGRTGTGFGDGYTF
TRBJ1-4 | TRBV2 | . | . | TGTGCCAGCCAGTTCAACGAGGGTAATGAAAAACTGTTTTTT | CASQFNEGNEKLFF